Listed below are T cell receptor beta chains from one sample, sequenced in a study of control samples from healthy donors and cancer patients. Clones were sequenced by immunoSEQ multiplex PCR, and TCRdb holds only the in-frame ones, with some missing. The sample carries 150,000 to 190,000 clones, 93% recorded once. Material: blood. These receptors were obtained from a man aged 50 to 59 in good health. Both conserved end residues are part of each CDR3.

CDR3 protein: CASSANRGSAGYTF; V gene: TRBV9
CDR3 protein: CATSSGTSGYEQYF; V gene: TRBV15
CDR3 protein: CASSQETDGSLYNEQFF; V gene: TRBV4-1
CDR3 protein: CAISESLGGEQYF; V gene: TRBV10-3
CDR3 protein: CASRTTLAGGRDTQYF; V gene: TRBV28
CDR3 protein: CASSVVSGKIDEQYF; V gene: TRBV9
CDR3 protein: CASSLDRVYGYTF; V gene: TRBV28
CDR3 protein: CASVSAGASYEQYF; V gene: TRBV12-5
CDR3 protein: CASSQDLDRGSNTEAFF; V gene: TRBV3-1/TRBV3-2
CDR3 protein: CASQLRQGATNTEAFF; V gene: TRBV11-2
CDR3 protein: CAISRTSESTGELFF; V gene: TRBV10-3
CDR3 protein: CASSPQVLAVDEQYF; V gene: TRBV6-4
CDR3 protein: CATSDPDRVGETQYF; V gene: TRBV24-1
CDR3 protein: CASSPHRGNNQPQHF; V gene: TRBV4-2
CDR3 protein: CASSDSGGVGWETQYF; V gene: TRBV19
CDR3 protein: CASSLAGTDTQYF; V gene: TRBV11-2
CDR3 protein: CASSDYGGSTDTQYF; V gene: TRBV19
CDR3 protein: CASSRFLGQGMDTQYF; V gene: TRBV19
CDR3 protein: CASSPDRTNEKLFF; V gene: TRBV5-6
CDR3 protein: CASSPNTGGVETQYF; V gene: TRBV18
CDR3 protein: CASSPRVAFRDEQFF; V gene: TRBV3-1/TRBV3-2
CDR3 protein: CASSTWNSNQPQHF; V gene: TRBV18
CDR3 protein: CASSLAWASGYNEQFF; V gene: TRBV5-4
CDR3 protein: CASSFPHRQGRNYGYTF; V gene: TRBV28
CDR3 protein: CAWSKGISTDTQYF; V gene: TRBV30
CDR3 protein: CASSSGSFMNTEAFF; V gene: TRBV5-5
CDR3 protein: CASSLEGENSYEQYF; V gene: TRBV11-3
CDR3 protein: CASRGLPSTDTQYF; V gene: TRBV6-5